The 29 T cell receptor beta chains below all came from one sample that was sequenced in a study of shared clonotypes between healthy human individuals (dated by TCRdb to about 2020). Receptor amplification or capture employed the immunoSEQ multiplex PCR assay. Held by TCRdb, this immuneACCESS table contains in-frame sequences only and omits some clones. Under half of the omission traces to an unresolved V gene where checked; the cause of the rest is unknown. Present in this sample are around 100,000 clones, roughly 66% of which were seen just once. Around 24% of the sample lies in the top ten. Sequenced: memory CD8+ T cells sorted from blood. Explained via the paper, the cell subset or site label denotes: CD45RO+ cells pooled with CCR7-negative TemRA cells. The source is a woman aged 25 to 45 in good health.

In the case of this clone: This CDR3 is also generated by other DNA sequences in the sample. The chain recombines TRBV9 with TRBJ1-1, with D possibly matching TRBD1 (5 bases). The CDR3 has 14 residues. The V end was cut by 0 bases, the J end by 5 bases, with 11 bases between. Germline CDR1 and CDR2: SGDLS and YYNGEE. This CDR3 reads CASSVAGTGTEAFF. The DNA for the CDR3 is TGTGCCAGCAGCGTAGCAGGGACCGGTACTGAAGCTTTCTTT.

This clone was observed many times. The V and J genes are TRBV6-4 and TRBJ1-5; a weak D match, TRBD1 (5 bases). Deletions cut 3 bases from V and 1 base from J, with 10 bases between. Per the germline V gene, CDR1 is MRHNA and CDR2 is SNTAGT. The CDR3 consists of 15 residues. CDR3 sequence reads: CASSEGDGSNQPQHF. The CDR3 nucleotides read TGTGCCAGCAGTGAGGGGGACGGAAGCAATCAGCCCCAGCATTTT.

The chain uses TRBV5-1 and TRBJ2-7; the D is unclear. This CDR3 has 15 residues. Germline values: CDR1 SGHRS, CDR2 YFSETQ. V was trimmed by 1 base and J by 2 bases, leaving 13 bases between them. The CDR3 DNA follows: TGCGCCAGCAGCTTGTGGGTCGGCAGAACCTACGAGCAGTACTTC. Translated, it gives CASSLWVGRTYEQYF.

The chain is built from TRBV19 and TRBJ2-5; D could derive from TRBD1 or TRBD2 (6 bases each). The length of the CDR3 is 8 residues. Germline V CDR1 and CDR2: LNHDA, SQIVND (reference sequence). The CDR3 here is CARGVEYF. CDR3 DNA: TGTGCGAGGGGGGTGGAGTACTTC.

The rearrangement links TRBV18 to TRBJ1-2; 9 nucleotides align to TRBD1. CDR3 length: 17 amino acids. The V and J ends lost 6 bases and 0 bases, in that order; junction bases with no gene match: 11. The germline V gene has CDR1 KGHSH and CDR2 LQKENI. The CDR3 bases are TGTGCCAGCTCCCGAACAGGGGGCGCAGGAGCTAACTATGGCTACACCTTC. Protein product: CASSRTGGAGANYGYTF.

As concerns this clone: Being one base from a much bigger clone, this may be a read error. The chain carries TRBV13 and TRBJ2-4; 7 bases agree with TRBD2. Germline loops: CDR1 PRHDT, CDR2 FYEKMQ (reference sequence). The ends lost 5 bases at V and 0 bases at J; junction bases unmatched: 4. The CDR3 has 15 residues. The CDR3 reads CASSVWGGAKNIQYF. In nucleotides, the CDR3 is TGTGCCAGCAGCGTGTGGGGGGGAGCCAAAAACATTCAGTACTTC.

This clone was seen only once. This chain links TRBV7-8 with TRBJ2-7; 10 nucleotides match TRBD2. V shed 5 bases and J 4 bases; nucleotides not matched to a gene: 14. The length of the CDR3 is 17 residues. Per germline, CDR1 SGHVS and CDR2 FQNEAQ. In DNA, the CDR3 is TGTGCCAGCAGCCGATCTACGAGCGGGAGGGCGATGTACGAGCAGTACTTC. This translates into CASSRSTSGRAMYEQYF.

This clone is categorized as medium-sized (0.01 to 0.1%). V usage is TRBV5-1 and J usage is TRBJ2-7; 13 bases align to TRBD2. Trimming removed 4 bases from V and 11 bases from J; junction bases left unmatched: 6. The CDR3 runs 13 residues. Per germline, CDR1 SGHRS and CDR2 YFSETQ. CDR3 in DNA: TGCGCCAGCAGCCCGGGACTAGCGGGATTCGAGTACTTC. Translating gives CASSPGLAGFEYF.

This clone occurred a few times. V usage is TRBV5-1 and J usage is TRBJ2-7; TRBD1 agrees at 7 bases. Germline assignment: CDR1 SGHRS and CDR2 YFSETQ. V shed 5 bases and J 2 bases; nucleotides not matched to a gene: 7. This CDR3 region has 14 residues. The CDR3 DNA reads TGCGCCAGCAGTTCCGGGACAGAGACCTACGAGCAGTACTTC. Its translation: CASSSGTETYEQYF.

V is TRBV15 and J is TRBJ2-7; 10 positions agree with TRBD2. V was pared by 1 base and J by 0 bases, with 6 bases of the junction left unmatched. This CDR3 is 17 amino acids long. Germline loops: CDR1 LNHNV, CDR2 YYDKDF (reference sequence). This CDR3 reads CATSRAPGLAYSYEQYF. CDR3 DNA: TGTGCCACCAGCAGAGCCCCGGGACTAGCGTACTCCTACGAGCAGTACTTC.

This clone was recorded many times. The chain has TRBV30 and TRBJ1-1; D is uncertain. The CDR3 spans 12 residues. Trimming stripped 1 base from V and 1 base from J, with 4 bases between. The germline CDR1 and CDR2 sequences are GTSNPN and SVGIG (reference sequence). The DNA for the CDR3 is TGTGCCTGGAGTGAGGGGAACACTGAAGCTTTCTTT. This sequence encodes CAWSEGNTEAFF. The complete variable domain, with remaining parts taken from reference TRBV30 and TRBJ1-1, reads SQTIHQWPATLVQPVGSPLSLECTVEGTSNPNLYWYRQAAGRGLQLLFYSVGIGQISSEVPQNLSASRPQDRQFILSSKKLLLSDSGFYLCAWSEGNTEAFFGQGTRLTVV.

Many counts were recorded for this clone. The rearrangement links TRBV28 to TRBJ2-1; D gene uncertain. The V end was cut by 9 bases, the J end by 8 bases, with 11 bases between. The CDR3 spans 11 residues. CDR1 and CDR2 (germline): MDHEN, SYDVKM. CDR3 sequence: CASVGWDEQFF. The CDR3, as DNA: TGTGCCAGTGTTGGGTGGGATGAGCAGTTCTTC.

The CDR3, as DNA: TGTGCCAGCAGCTTACGGGGAAACAGGGAGGTGTCGGGCAATGAGCAGTTCTTC. Protein product: CASSLRGNREVSGNEQFF. V is TRBV7-6 and J is TRBJ2-1; D is tentatively TRBD1 or TRBD2 (6 bases each). The CDR3 is made up of 18 amino acids. V gave up 2 bases and J gave up 6 bases, with 23 bases separating them. Germline V CDR1 and CDR2: SGHVS, FNYEAQ. Full variable domain (rest looked up from reference TRBV7-6 and TRBJ2-1): GAGVSQSPRYKVTKRGQDVALRCDPISGHVSLYWYRQALGQGPEFLTYFNYEAQQDKSGLPNDRFSAERPEGSISTLTIQRTEQRDSAMYRCASSLRGNREVSGNEQFFGPGTRLTVL.

The chain employs TRBV7-9 and TRBJ1-2; TRBD1 aligns across 9 bases. The V and J ends lost 5 bases and 2 bases, in that order; junction bases with no gene match: 6. The CDR3 is made up of 15 amino acids. The V gene's germline CDR1 is SEHNR and CDR2 FQNEAQ (reference sequence). The CDR3 loop reads CASSPPTGGNYGYTF. The CDR3 DNA sequence: TGTGCCAGCAGCCCACCGACAGGGGGAAACTATGGCTACACCTTC.

The rearrangement uses TRBV2 and TRBJ2-2; D perhaps matches TRBD2 (5 bases). Germline V lookup: CDR1 SNHLY, CDR2 FYNNEI. The V end lost 3 bases, the J end lost 0 bases, and 8 bases lay between the germline ends. The CDR3 consists of 15 residues. CDR3 sequence: CASSDGVANTGELFF. CDR3 coding DNA: TGTGCCAGCAGTGACGGGGTCGCGAACACCGGGGAGCTGTTTTTT.

J is TRBJ2-7 and V is TRBV28; 9 nucleotides align to TRBD2. The CDR3 runs to 14 residues. Germline assignment: CDR1 MDHEN and CDR2 SYDVKM. V shed 10 bases, J shed 1 base, and the junction held 8 bases outside the gene matches. The CDR3 protein is CATLRAGGSYEQYF. CDR3 coding DNA: TGTGCCACTTTGAGAGCGGGAGGATCCTACGAGCAGTACTTC.

The chain links TRBV10-3 to TRBJ1-2; D might be TRBD1 (5 bases). This CDR3 region has 17 residues. Trimming removed 3 bases at V and 3 bases at J, with 20 bases between. From germline, CDR1 is ENHRY and CDR2 SYGVKD. The DNA for the CDR3 is TGTGCCATCAGTGAAGGCCGGGACGACGGTCAGGACTATGGCTACACCTTC. Its protein product is CAISEGRDDGQDYGYTF.

The chain recombines TRBV5-1 with TRBJ2-7, with 9 bases aligning to TRBD1. J gave up 2 bases and V 4 bases, and 4 bases lay outside the gene matches. The germline V gene has CDR1 SGHRS and CDR2 YFSETQ. CDR3 length equals 14 residues. As DNA, the CDR3 is TGCGCCAGCAGCATGGGACAGGGCGCCTACGAGCAGTACTTC. It codes for CASSMGQGAYEQYF.

The chain is built from TRBV4-1 and TRBJ2-1; possibly TRBD2 for D (6 bases). Germline values: CDR1 MGHRA, CDR2 YSYEKL. V lost 0 bases, J lost 6 bases, and 12 bases lay in between. The CDR3 consists of 15 residues. This CDR3 is CASSQDRGSANEQFF. Written as DNA, the CDR3 is TGCGCCAGCAGCCAAGATCGGGGGTCGGCCAATGAGCAGTTCTTC.

The V and J genes are TRBV7-8 and TRBJ2-3, with 13 bases matching TRBD2. J lost 1 base, V lost 5 bases, and 15 bases had no gene match. This CDR3 comprises 20 residues. Germline lookup yields CDR1 SGHVS and CDR2 FQNEAQ. The CDR3 nucleotides read TGTGCCAGCAGCCGATCGGGACTAGCGGGAACGGTGAGGGGCACAGATACGCAGTATTTT. It is translated as CASSRSGLAGTVRGTDTQYF.

As for this clone: A read error is possible here, since a much larger clone lies one base away. This specimen includes other DNA sequences encoding the same CDR3. V is TRBV27 and J is TRBJ2-7, with 9 bases aligning to TRBD2. The trim removed 6 bases at V and 0 bases at J, leaving 3 bases unmatched. Germline assignment: CDR1 MNHEY and CDR2 SMNVEV (reference sequence). CDR3 size: 14 residues. The CDR3 region has the DNA TGTGCCAGCAGCCTAGCGGGGAGCTCCTACGAGCAGTACTTC. Translating it yields CASSLAGSSYEQYF.

The rearrangement joins TRBV2 to TRBJ2-5; TRBD2 matches at 8 bases. The V gene end was trimmed by 6 bases and the J gene end by 1 base; junction bases not matched to a gene: 7. Germline V gives CDR1 SNHLY, CDR2 FYNNEI. The CDR3 covers 15 residues. The CDR3 nucleotides read TGTGCCAGCAGCGTAGAGACTAGCGTCCAAGAGACCCAGTACTTC. The encoded protein is CASSVETSVQETQYF.

This chain connects TRBV30 to TRBJ2-5; D remains ambiguous. The V end was cut by 1 base, the J end by 2 bases, with 8 bases between. The CDR3 runs to 13 residues. CDR1 GTSNPN and CDR2 SVGIG come from the germline V gene (reference sequence). The DNA for the CDR3 is TGTGCCTGGAGTGGGTATCTACAAGAGACCCAGTACTTC. As protein: CAWSGYLQETQYF.

The CDR3 bases are TGCGCCAGCAGCCAAGGAGATACAGGGCTGTACAATGAGCAGTTCTTC. This gives the protein CASSQGDTGLYNEQFF. This rearrangement joins TRBV4-1 to TRBJ2-1, with TRBD1 as a possible D gene (6 bases). The germline gives CDR1 MGHRA, CDR2 YSYEKL. CDR3 length: 16 residues. V was clipped by 1 base and J by 4 bases, with 14 bases between them.

The gene calls are TRBV27 and TRBJ1-1, with D possibly TRBD1 on 5 matching bases. Trimming stripped 5 bases from V and 4 bases from J, with 11 bases between. This CDR3 has 13 residues. Germline V CDR1 and CDR2: MNHEY, SMNVEV (reference sequence). The DNA for the CDR3 is TGTGCCAGCAGTGAGAGGGGCCCCACTGAAGCTTTCTTT. This gives the protein CASSERGPTEAFF.

The genes are TRBV27 and TRBJ2-7; 15 bases are a match to TRBD2. V lost 5 bases and J lost 5; bases outside the gene matches: 10. This CDR3 has 17 residues. CDR1 and CDR2 (germline): MNHEY, SMNVEV (reference sequence). As DNA, the CDR3 is TGTGCCAGCAGTCCACTCGGACTAGCGGGAGGGCCTCACGAGCAGTACTTC. This gives the protein CASSPLGLAGGPHEQYF.

In DNA, the CDR3 is TGTGCCAGCAGTTTAGGAGTTAGGACAGGTCTTTATGGCTACACCTTC. Residues: CASSLGVRTGLYGYTF. This chain uses TRBV28 with TRBJ1-2; 7 nucleotides match TRBD1. The CDR3 totals 16 residues. Germline CDR1 reads MDHEN; CDR2 reads SYDVKM. Trimming took 2 bases from V and 5 from J; bases not matched to a gene: 11.

This clone was counted ten times or more. The V and J genes are TRBV4-2 and TRBJ2-3; 10 bases align to TRBD2. The germline gives CDR1 LGHNA, CDR2 YNFKEQ. V was clipped by 4 bases and J by 2 bases; unmatched bases: 3. The CDR3 is 15 amino acids. CDR3 coding DNA: TGTGCCAGCAGCCCCGGGACTAGCGACACAGATACGCAGTATTTT. Residues: CASSPGTSDTDTQYF.

The chain couples TRBV5-5 to TRBJ2-1; the D gene is possibly TRBD2 (5 bases). The CDR3 length is 13 residues. V was pared by 1 base and J by 7 bases, with 9 bases between. In germline, CDR1 is SGHKS, CDR2 YYEKEE (reference sequence). The CDR3 spells CASSLPDFNEQFF. CDR3 DNA sequence: TGTGCCAGCAGCTTGCCGGACTTTAATGAGCAGTTCTTC.